A single T cell receptor beta chain is shown here with its context. The data were obtained in a study of blood T cell repertoires in COVID-19. Germline loops: CDR1 SGHVS, CDR2 FQNEAQ. This CDR3 has 12 amino acids. Trimming removed 5 bases from V and 5 bases from J, with 9 bases in between. Measured with immunoSEQ multiplex PCR; TCRdb has only the in-frame clones, and not every one. The sample contains around 100,000 clones, about 91% of which appear only once. The V and J genes are TRBV7-8 and TRBJ1-2; maybe TRBD1 (6 bases). This clonotype was obtained from a man in his fifties with acute or convalescent COVID-19. The specimen was peripheral blood. The CDR3 nucleotides are TGTGCCAGCAGCGTCCAGGGGTATGGCTACACCTTC. Translation gives CASSVQGYGYTF.